Described below is a single T cell receptor beta chain sequence and its context. Its antigen is unidentified. The CDR3 consists of 16 residues. V lost 0 bases to trimming and J lost 6 bases; unmatched junction nucleotides: 5. Germline-derived CDR1 and CDR2 are SGDLS and YYNGEE. Regarding the study as a whole: The TCR gene usage of tumor memory CD4+ T cells clustered together with blood and lymph node memory CD4+ cells and with lymph node naive CD4+ cells.

Treg sorting used a CD4+CD25+CD127-/low gate. Full-length variable regions came from constant-region reverse primers plus semi-nested Nested Universal Primer A PCR. TCRdb re-analysed the 5' RACE reads in MiXCR, keeping a single row per CDR3 protein. The sample yields about 57,000 distinct CDR3 sequences, about 28% seen once. The sequence was obtained from a female donor with breast cancer. The chain employs TRBV9 and TRBJ2-1; 11 bases fit TRBD2. The material sequenced was tumor-infiltrating Tregs sorted from the breast tumor. The CDR3 region has the DNA TGTGCCAGCAGCGTAGTAGTAGCGGGGGGGCCCAATGAGCAGTTCTTC. Its protein product is CASSVVVAGGPNEQFF.